This entry concerns a single TCR beta chain. Its antigen is not known. In the sorted-subset replicate PCRs, approximately 200 ng DNA, 30,000 or so T cell genomes, was used. Method: immunoSEQ multiplex PCR; TCRdb's copy keeps in-frame clones and lacks some. Seen here are approximately 1.9 million clones, over 85% observed once, and the top ten hold around 1.7%. The record originates from a study of shared clonotypes between healthy human individuals. Points from the study as a whole: Genetic and exposure-history diversity was limited by the few donors.

This CDR3 has 14 amino acids. Germline V lookup: CDR1 MNHEY, CDR2 SMNVEV (reference sequence). Trimming stripped 3 bases from V and 3 bases from J, with 12 bases between. Naive CD8 cells, CD45RO-negative and positively selected for CCR7, excluded terminally differentiated effector memory CD45RA+ cells. The genes are TRBV27 and TRBJ2-7; D not resolved. This TCR came from a man aged 18 to 30 in good health. Some clones in this sample may be carry-over from other donors' samples. Sequencing used naive CD8+ T cells from PBMCs. CDR3 DNA sequence: TGTGCCAGCAGTTTTAGTAACCCCAACTACGAGCAGTACTTC. It translates to CASSFSNPNYEQYF.